This T cell receptor (beta chain) was identified during a study of T cell changes during pregnancy in multiple sclerosis. Trimming cost V 4 bases and J 5 bases; bases outside gene matches: 4. The CDR3 covers 14 residues. The germline gives CDR1 MNHEY, CDR2 SMNVEV (reference sequence). Profiling relied on immunoSEQ multiplex PCR, and the TCRdb table lists in-frame clones only, not all of them. The sample has about 29,000 clones; approximately 91% are singletons. This chain links TRBV27 with TRBJ1-4, with 7 nucleotides matching TRBD1. The TCR was taken from a female donor with multiple sclerosis, enrolled in a pregnancy study. Sequences were derived from CD8+ T cells from peripheral blood mononuclear cells, sampled after pregnancy. DNA for the CDR3: TGTGCCAGCAGTTGGGACAGTATCAATGAAAAACTGTTTTTT. Translating gives CASSWDSINEKLFF.